The T cell receptor (beta chain) under discussion was sequenced for a study of blood T cell repertoires in COVID-19. Study-level information: PBMCs, B-cell-depleted T cells, or T cells were the source of the cDNA or gDNA that made up the material.

Assay used: immunoSEQ multiplex PCR; TCRdb lists only in-frame clones, some missing. Among 130,000 or so clones listed, 70% to 85% were seen once. This CDR3 region has 13 residues. Trimming removed 3 bases at V and 7 bases at J, with 12 bases between. CDR1 MNHNS and CDR2 SASEGT come from the germline V gene. This chain connects TRBV6-1 to TRBJ1-2; D is perhaps TRBD1 (5 bases). Sequenced input: peripheral blood. The clonotype comes from a woman in her fifties or sixties with acute or convalescent COVID-19. The CDR3 coding sequence is TGTGCCAGCAGTGAGTCACAGGCCTCTGGCTACACCTTC. Residues: CASSESQASGYTF.